Listed here is a single T cell receptor (beta chain). No antigen is known for it. The sample comes from a study of chemoradiotherapy in HPV16-positive cancers. General observations from the study: Non-HPV-specific T cells did not expand in tumors during treatment, whereas candidate HPV-specific clones and E7-related motifs did.

Repeated repertoire sampling spanned the course of chemoradiotherapy. Germline lookup yields CDR1 LNHNV and CDR2 YYDKDF (reference sequence). V was clipped by 0 bases and J by 8 bases, with 13 bases between them. The CDR3 loop spans 15 amino acids. Sequencing used immunoSEQ multiplex PCR; TCRdb keeps in-frame clones, though not all of them. Here the sample spans 3,000 to 4,000 clones, roughly 80% being singletons. The TCR was taken from a human donor with HPV-associated anogenital cancer. The specimen was tumor tissue, collected from a patient who underwent chemoradiotherapy. The chain combines TRBV15 with TRBJ1-4; the D is unclear. The CDR3 protein is CATSRDLPRGEKLFF. The CDR3 region has the DNA TGTGCCACCAGCAGAGATCTCCCAAGAGGGGAAAAACTGTTTTTT.